This T cell receptor beta chain was identified in a study of blood T cell repertoires in COVID-19. Study as a whole: T cells, B-cell-depleted T cells, or PBMCs provided the cDNA or gDNA that served as material.

Repertoires were generated with immunoSEQ multiplex PCR, while TCRdb's copy carries only in-frame clones and drops some. The sample holds about 250,000 clones; around 86% are singletons and the top ten take less than 2%. CDR3 length equals 12 residues. The V gene end was trimmed by 6 bases and the J gene end by 5 bases; junction bases not matched to a gene: 3. CDR1 is LGHDT and CDR2 is YNNKEL in the germline V gene (reference sequence). Residents of under 25 US areas, aged about 18 to 89 years, made up the participants. Donors were grouped by their self-reported clinical history. In Cohort 3, a recovered donor had either two negative PCRs, clearance, or symptom resolution.

The receptor comes from a man aged 35 to 55 who had recovered from COVID-19. The sample comprised PBMCs or T cells enriched from blood (not recorded which). The rearrangement links TRBV3-1 (or the pseudogene TRBV3-2) to TRBJ2-7, with TRBD1 matching 8 bases. The CDR3 DNA follows: TGTGCCAGCAGGGGACAGGCCGACGAGCAGTACTTC. It specifies CASRGQADEQYF.